One and the same sample provided the 8 T cell receptor beta chains below, sequenced in a study of OX40 agonist ivuxolimab in advanced cancers. Profiled with immunoSEQ multiplex PCR; TCRdb holds only in-frame clones, not every one. The sample gives 90,000 to 100,000 clones, more than 95% of which show up once; about 2% is in the top ten. The specimen comprised CD4+ or CD8+ T cells sorted from blood, sampled in a trial of the OX40 agonist ivuxolimab. The receptors originated from an adult with an advanced solid tumor such as melanoma, head and neck, liver or kidney cancer.

V is TRBV5-6 and J is TRBJ2-1; the D gene is possibly TRBD2 (5 bases). CDR3 length equals 16 residues. The V end was cut by 0 bases, the J end by 1 base, with 11 bases between. Per the germline V gene, CDR1 is SGHDT and CDR2 is YYEEEE. DNA of the CDR3: TGTGCCAGCAGCTTGGACACCCGGGGTTCCTACAATGAGCAGTTCTTC. Translation gives CASSLDTRGSYNEQFF.

The chain uses TRBV5-6 and TRBJ1-1; 9 nucleotides align to TRBD1. Per germline, CDR1 SGHDT and CDR2 YYEEEE. The V segment lost 3 bases and the J segment 1 base; nucleotides outside the gene matches: 1. This CDR3 has 14 residues. CDR3 protein: CASSWDRANTEAFF. The CDR3 DNA reads TGTGCCAGCAGCTGGGACAGGGCGAACACTGAAGCTTTCTTT.

The chain links TRBV5-4 to TRBJ2-1; no definite D call. CDR3 length: 12 residues. V dropped 0 bases and J dropped 6 bases, with 4 bases sitting between them. Germline loops: CDR1 SGHNT, CDR2 YYREEE (reference sequence). In nucleotides, the CDR3 is TGTGCCAGCAGCTTGGGTGGCAATGAGCAGTTCTTC. It specifies CASSLGGNEQFF.

This rearrangement joins TRBV18 to TRBJ1-1; D is unresolved. The V gene lost 3 bases and the J gene lost 10 bases, with 15 bases spanning the gap. CDR1 is KGHSH and CDR2 is LQKENI in the germline V gene. CDR3 length equals 13 residues. CDR3 bases: TGTGCCAGCTCACCTTCGTCAGGTGACGGAGCTTTCTTT. Translated, it gives CASSPSSGDGAFF.

The chain uses TRBV4-2 and TRBJ2-3, with a possible D match to TRBD1 (5 bases). This CDR3 is built from 19 residues. V lost 0 bases and J lost 0, with 19 bases in between. The germline CDR1 and CDR2 sequences are LGHNA and YNFKEQ. CDR3 nucleotides: TGTGCCAGCAGCCAAGATCATCCTGTGGACATAGCTAGCACAGATACGCAGTATTTT. This encodes CASSQDHPVDIASTDTQYF.

The sample holds one count of this clone. The chain uses TRBV5-8 and TRBJ2-7, with D perhaps matching TRBD1 (5 bases). Between the trimmed V and J ends, which lost 4 bases and 2 bases, there was a span of 13 bases. Germline V CDR1 and CDR2: SGHTS, YDEGEE. The CDR3 runs to 14 residues. CDR3 amino acids: CASSPLTGTYEQYF. CDR3 sequence (DNA): TGTGCCAGCAGCCCCCTTACAGGCACCTACGAGCAGTACTTC.

V usage is TRBV4-1 and J usage is TRBJ2-3, with D unresolved. The V gene's germline CDR1 is MGHRA and CDR2 YSYEKL. The CDR3 loop spans 13 amino acids. V was trimmed by 1 base and J by 5 bases, leaving 7 bases between them. CDR3 amino acids: CASSQGPGDTQYF. The CDR3 region has the DNA TGCGCCAGCAGCCAAGGGCCCGGAGATACGCAGTATTTT.

The chain uses TRBV6-1 and TRBJ1-1; D possibly corresponds to TRBD1 (6 bases). From germline, CDR1 is MNHNS and CDR2 SASEGT. The CDR3 extends over 14 amino acids. V dropped 1 base and J dropped 11 bases, with 17 bases sitting between them. CDR3 loop: CASSEGARGRDAFF. Written as DNA, the CDR3 is TGTGCCAGCAGTGAAGGGGCCAGGGGACGTGATGCTTTCTTT.